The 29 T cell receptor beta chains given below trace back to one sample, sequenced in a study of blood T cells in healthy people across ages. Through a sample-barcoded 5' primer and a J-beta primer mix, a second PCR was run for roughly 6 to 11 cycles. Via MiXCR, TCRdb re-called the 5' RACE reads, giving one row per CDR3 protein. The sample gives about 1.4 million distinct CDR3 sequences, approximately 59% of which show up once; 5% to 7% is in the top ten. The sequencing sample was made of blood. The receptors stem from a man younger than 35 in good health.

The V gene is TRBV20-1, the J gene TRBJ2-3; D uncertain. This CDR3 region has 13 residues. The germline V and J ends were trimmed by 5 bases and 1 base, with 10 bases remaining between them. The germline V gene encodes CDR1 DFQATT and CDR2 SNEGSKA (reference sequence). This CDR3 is CSAVTWGTDTQYF. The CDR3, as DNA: TGCAGTGCTGTCACATGGGGCACAGATACGCAGTATTTT.

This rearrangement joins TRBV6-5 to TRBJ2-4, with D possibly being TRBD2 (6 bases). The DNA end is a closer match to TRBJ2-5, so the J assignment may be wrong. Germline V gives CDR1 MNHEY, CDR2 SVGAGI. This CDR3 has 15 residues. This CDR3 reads CASSYSNQGGETQYF. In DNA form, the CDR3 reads TGTGCCAGCAGTTACTCGAACCAGGGAGGTGAGACCCAGTACTTC.

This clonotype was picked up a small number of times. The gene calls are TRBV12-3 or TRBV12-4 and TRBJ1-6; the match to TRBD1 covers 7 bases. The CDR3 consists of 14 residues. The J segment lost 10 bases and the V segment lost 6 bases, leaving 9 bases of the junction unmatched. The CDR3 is CASSPGQLSSPLHF. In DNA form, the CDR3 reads TGTGCCAGCAGCCCGGGACAGCTTAGCTCACCCCTCCACTTT.

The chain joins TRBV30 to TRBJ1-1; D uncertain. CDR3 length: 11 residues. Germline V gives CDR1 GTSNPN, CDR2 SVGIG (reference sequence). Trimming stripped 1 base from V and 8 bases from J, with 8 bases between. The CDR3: CAWSDWREAFF. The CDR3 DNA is TGTGCCTGGAGTGATTGGAGGGAAGCTTTCTTT.

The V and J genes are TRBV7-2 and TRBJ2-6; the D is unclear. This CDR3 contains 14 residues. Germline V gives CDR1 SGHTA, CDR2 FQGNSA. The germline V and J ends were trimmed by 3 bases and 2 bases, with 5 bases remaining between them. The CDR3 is CASSFAAGANVLTF. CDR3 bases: TGTGCCAGCAGCTTTGCAGCTGGGGCCAACGTCCTGACTTTC. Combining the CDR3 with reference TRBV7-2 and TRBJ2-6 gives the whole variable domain GAGVSQSPSNKVTEKGKDVELRCDPISGHTALYWYRQSLGQGLEFLIYFQGNSAPDKSGLPSDRFSAERTGGSVSTLTIQRTQQEDSAVYLCASSFAAGANVLTFGAGSRLTVL.

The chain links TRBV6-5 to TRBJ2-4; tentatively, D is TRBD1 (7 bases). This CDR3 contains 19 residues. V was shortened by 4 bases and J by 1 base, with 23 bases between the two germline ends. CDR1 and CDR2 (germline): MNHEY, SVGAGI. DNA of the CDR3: TGTGCCAGCAGTTCCCGGGAAGGGGGCGGGATTGGGGCCAAAAACATTCAGTACTTC. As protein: CASSSREGGGIGAKNIQYF.

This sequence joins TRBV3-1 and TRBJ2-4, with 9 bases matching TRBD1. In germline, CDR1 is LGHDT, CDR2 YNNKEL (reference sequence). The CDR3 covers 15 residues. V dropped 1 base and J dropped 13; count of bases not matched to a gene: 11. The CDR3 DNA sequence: TGTGCCAGCAGCCAAGTGGACAGGGGATCTAGAGAGCAGTACTTC. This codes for CASSQVDRGSREQYF.

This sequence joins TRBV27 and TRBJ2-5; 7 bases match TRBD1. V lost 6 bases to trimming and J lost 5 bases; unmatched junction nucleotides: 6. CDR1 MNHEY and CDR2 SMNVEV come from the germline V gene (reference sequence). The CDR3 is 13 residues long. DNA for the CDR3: TGTGCCAGCAGGGGACAGAACGGTGAGACCCAGTACTTC. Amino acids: CASRGQNGETQYF.

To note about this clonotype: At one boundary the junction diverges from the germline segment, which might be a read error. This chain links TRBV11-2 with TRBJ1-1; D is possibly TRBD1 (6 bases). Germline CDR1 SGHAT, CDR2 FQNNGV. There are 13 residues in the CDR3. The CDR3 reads CVSRKTGGTEAFF. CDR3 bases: TGTGTCAGCAGGAAGACAGGCGGCACTGAAGCTTTCTTT.

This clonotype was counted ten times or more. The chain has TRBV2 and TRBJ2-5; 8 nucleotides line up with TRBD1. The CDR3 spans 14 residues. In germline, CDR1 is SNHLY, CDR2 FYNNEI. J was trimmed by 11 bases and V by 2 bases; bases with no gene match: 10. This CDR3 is CASSEPLDRVRQYF. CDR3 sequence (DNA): TGTGCCAGCAGTGAACCCTTGGACAGGGTCAGGCAGTACTTC.

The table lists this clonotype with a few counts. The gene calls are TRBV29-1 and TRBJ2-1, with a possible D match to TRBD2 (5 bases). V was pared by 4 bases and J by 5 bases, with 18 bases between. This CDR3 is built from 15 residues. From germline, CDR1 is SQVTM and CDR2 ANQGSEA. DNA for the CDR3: TGCAGCGTTGGAAGTCTCGGGGTCTTGAACAATGAGCAGTTCTTC. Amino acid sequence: CSVGSLGVLNNEQFF.

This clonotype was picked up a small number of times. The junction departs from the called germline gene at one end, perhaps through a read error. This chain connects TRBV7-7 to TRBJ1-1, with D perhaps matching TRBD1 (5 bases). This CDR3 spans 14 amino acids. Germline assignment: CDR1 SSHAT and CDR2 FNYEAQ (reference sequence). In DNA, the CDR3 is TGTGCTAGCAGCATGGGACCGGGCAACACTGAAGCTTTCTTT. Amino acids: CASSMGPGNTEAFF.

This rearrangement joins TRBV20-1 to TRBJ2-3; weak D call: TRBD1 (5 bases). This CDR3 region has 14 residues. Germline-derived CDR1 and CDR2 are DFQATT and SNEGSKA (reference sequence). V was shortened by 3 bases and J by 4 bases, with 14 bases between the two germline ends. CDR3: CSASSRRGADTQYF. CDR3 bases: TGCAGTGCTAGTTCTAGAAGGGGTGCAGATACGCAGTATTTT.

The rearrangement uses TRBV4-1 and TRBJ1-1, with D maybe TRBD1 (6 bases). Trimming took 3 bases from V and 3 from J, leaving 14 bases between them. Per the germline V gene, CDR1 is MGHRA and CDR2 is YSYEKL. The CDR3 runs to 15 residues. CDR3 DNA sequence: TGCGCCAGCAGCCAGGCTAGGGGGTTGGACACTGAAGCTTTCTTT. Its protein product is CASSQARGLDTEAFF.

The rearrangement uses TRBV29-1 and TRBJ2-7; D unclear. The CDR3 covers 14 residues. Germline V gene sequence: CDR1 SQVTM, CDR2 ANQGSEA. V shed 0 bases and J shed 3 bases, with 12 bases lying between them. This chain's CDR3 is CSVEEPAKRYEQYF. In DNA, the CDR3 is TGCAGCGTTGAAGAGCCAGCCAAGCGCTACGAGCAGTACTTC.

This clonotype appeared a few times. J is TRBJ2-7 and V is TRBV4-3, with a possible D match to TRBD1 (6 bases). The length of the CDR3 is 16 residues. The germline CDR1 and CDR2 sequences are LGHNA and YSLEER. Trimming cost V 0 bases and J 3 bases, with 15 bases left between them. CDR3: CASSQEGSDRSYEQYF. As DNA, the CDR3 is TGCGCCAGCAGCCAAGAAGGTTCCGACAGGAGCTACGAGCAGTACTTC.

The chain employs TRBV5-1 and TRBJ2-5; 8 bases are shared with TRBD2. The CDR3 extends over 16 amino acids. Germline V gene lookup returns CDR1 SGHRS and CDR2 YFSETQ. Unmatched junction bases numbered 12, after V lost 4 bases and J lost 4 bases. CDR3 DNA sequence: TGCGCCAGCAGCCTTTTGTGGCGGGGGGCCGGAGAGACCCAGTACTTC. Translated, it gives CASSLLWRGAGETQYF.

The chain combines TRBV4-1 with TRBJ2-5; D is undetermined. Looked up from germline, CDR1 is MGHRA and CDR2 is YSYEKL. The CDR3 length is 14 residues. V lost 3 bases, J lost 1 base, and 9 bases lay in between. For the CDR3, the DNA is TGCGCCAGCAGCCACGCCCCGGGCCAAGAGACCCAGTACTTC. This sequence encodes CASSHAPGQETQYF.

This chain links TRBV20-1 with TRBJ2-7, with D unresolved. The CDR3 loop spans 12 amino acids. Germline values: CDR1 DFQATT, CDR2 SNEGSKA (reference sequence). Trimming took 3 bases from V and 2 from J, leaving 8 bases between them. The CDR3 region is CSASEDPYEQYF. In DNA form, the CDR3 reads TGCAGTGCTAGTGAGGATCCCTACGAGCAGTACTTC.

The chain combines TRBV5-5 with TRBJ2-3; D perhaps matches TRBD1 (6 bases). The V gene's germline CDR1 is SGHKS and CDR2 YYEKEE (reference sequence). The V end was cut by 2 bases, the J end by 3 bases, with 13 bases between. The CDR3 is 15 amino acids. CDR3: CASSFQGLRTDTQYF. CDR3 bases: TGTGCCAGCAGCTTCCAGGGGCTGCGGACAGATACGCAGTATTTT.

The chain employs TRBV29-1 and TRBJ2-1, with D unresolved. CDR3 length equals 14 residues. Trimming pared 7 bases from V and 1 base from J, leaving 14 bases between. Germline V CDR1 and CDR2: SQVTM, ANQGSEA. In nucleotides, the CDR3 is TGCAGCGCAAATTCACTGGATTCCTACAATGAGCAGTTCTTC. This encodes CSANSLDSYNEQFF.

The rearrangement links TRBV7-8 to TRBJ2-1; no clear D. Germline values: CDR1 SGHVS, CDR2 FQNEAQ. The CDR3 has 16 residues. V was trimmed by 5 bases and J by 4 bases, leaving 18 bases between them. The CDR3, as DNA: TGTGCCAGCAGCCCGGCTGGCGGTCCCTTTTACAATGAGCAGTTCTTC. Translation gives CASSPAGGPFYNEQFF.

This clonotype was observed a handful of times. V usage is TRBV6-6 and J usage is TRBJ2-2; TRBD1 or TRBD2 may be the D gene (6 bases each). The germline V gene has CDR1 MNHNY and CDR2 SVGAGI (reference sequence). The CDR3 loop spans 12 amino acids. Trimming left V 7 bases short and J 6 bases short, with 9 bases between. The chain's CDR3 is CASNGGAGELFF. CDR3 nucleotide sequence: TGTGCCAGCAACGGGGGCGCCGGGGAGCTGTTTTTT.

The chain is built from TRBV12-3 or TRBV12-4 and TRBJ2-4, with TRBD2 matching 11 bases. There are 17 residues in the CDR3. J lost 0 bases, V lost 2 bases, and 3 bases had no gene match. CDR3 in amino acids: CASSLLAGGLAKNIQYF. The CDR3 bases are TGTGCCAGCAGTTTACTAGCGGGAGGTCTAGCCAAAAACATTCAGTACTTC.

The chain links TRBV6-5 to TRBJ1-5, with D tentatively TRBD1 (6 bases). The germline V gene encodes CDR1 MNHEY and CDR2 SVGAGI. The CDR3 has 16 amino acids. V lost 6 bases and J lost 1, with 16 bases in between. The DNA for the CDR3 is TGTGCCAGCAGCAGGGGATCGACAGAAAGCAATCAGCCCCAGCATTTT. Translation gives CASSRGSTESNQPQHF.

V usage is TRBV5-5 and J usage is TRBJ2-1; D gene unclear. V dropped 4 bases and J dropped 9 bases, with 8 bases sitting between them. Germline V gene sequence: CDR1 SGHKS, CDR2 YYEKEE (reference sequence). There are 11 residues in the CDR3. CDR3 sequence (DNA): TGTGCCAGCAGCGAACGACGTGAGCAGTTCTTC. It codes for CASSERREQFF.

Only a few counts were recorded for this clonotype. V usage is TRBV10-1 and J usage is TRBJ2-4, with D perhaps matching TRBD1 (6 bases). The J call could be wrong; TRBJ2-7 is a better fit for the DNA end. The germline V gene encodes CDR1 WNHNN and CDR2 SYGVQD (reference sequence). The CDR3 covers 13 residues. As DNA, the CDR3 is TGCGCCAGCAGTGGAAGGGGGTTCTACGAGCAGTACTTC. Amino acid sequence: CASSGRGFYEQYF.

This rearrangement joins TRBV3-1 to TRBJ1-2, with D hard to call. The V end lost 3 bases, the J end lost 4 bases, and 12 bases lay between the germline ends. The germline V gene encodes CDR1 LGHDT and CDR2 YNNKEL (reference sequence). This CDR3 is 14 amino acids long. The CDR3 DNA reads TGTGCCAGCAGCCATCTAGGCCTGACCTATGGCTACACCTTC. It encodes CASSHLGLTYGYTF.

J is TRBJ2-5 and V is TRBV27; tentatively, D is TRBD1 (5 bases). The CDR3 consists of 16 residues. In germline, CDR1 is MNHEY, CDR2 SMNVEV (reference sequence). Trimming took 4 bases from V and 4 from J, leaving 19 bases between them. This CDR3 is CASSSIQAALGETQYF. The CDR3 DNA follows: TGTGCCAGCAGTTCCATACAGGCCGCCCTTGGAGAGACCCAGTACTTC.